The 4 T cell receptor beta chains below all came from one sample that was sequenced in a study of blood T cell repertoires in COVID-19. Only in-frame clones appear in the TCRdb table, and some are missing; sequencing was by immunoSEQ multiplex PCR. The sample includes 100,000 to 130,000 clones, roughly 84% of them seen just once. The sample consisted of peripheral blood. The receptors stem from a human donor in a cohort sampled during active COVID-19.

This clone was recorded only once. J is TRBJ1-4 and V is TRBV11-2, with 7 positions matching TRBD1. J gave up 8 bases and V 0 bases, and 6 bases lay outside the gene matches. Per the germline V gene, CDR1 is SGHAT and CDR2 is FQNNGV. This CDR3 has 15 residues. The CDR3, as DNA: TGTGCCAGCAGCTTAGATAGGACAGGCGGGGAAAAACTGTTTTTT. It is translated as CASSLDRTGGEKLFF.

The gene calls are TRBV28 and TRBJ2-5, with TRBD2 identical over 13 bases. The V and J ends lost 3 bases and 2 bases, in that order; junction bases with no gene match: 21. CDR1 is MDHEN, CDR2 SYDVKM, per germline. This CDR3 is built from 22 residues. The CDR3 loop reads CASSFQYGNLWTSGRGQETQYF. CDR3 DNA sequence: TGTGCCAGCAGTTTTCAATACGGGAATTTATGGACTAGCGGGAGAGGACAAGAGACCCAGTACTTC.

This sequence joins TRBV9 and TRBJ1-2; tentatively, D is TRBD1 (5 bases). Germline loops: CDR1 SGDLS, CDR2 YYNGEE. This CDR3 is built from 12 residues. V was pared by 4 bases and J by 6 bases, with 10 bases between. The CDR3 nucleotides read TGTGCCAGCAGCACCTCAGGGAATGGCTACACCTTC. It encodes CASSTSGNGYTF. The whole variable domain, remainder taken from reference TRBV9 and TRBJ1-2, is DSGVTQTPKHLITATGQRVTLRCSPRSGDLSVYWYQQSLDQGLQFLIQYYNGEERAKGNILERFSAQQFPDLHSELNLSSLELGDSALYFCASSTSGNGYTFGSGTRLTVV.

This chain joins TRBV28 and TRBJ2-7, with D possibly matching TRBD2 (6 bases). The CDR3 extends over 16 amino acids. Germline CDR1 reads MDHEN; CDR2 reads SYDVKM. Trimming took off 4 bases at V and 0 bases at J, with 16 bases between the two ends. DNA of the CDR3: TGTGCCAGCAGTTGGGGGGAAGGACGTTTCTCCTACGAGCAGTACTTC. Its protein is CASSWGEGRFSYEQYF. The whole variable domain, filled in from reference TRBV28 and TRBJ2-7, reads DVKVTQSSRYLVKRTGEKVFLECVQDMDHENMFWYRQDPGLGLRLIYFSYDVKMKEKGDIPEGYSVSREKKERFSLILESASTNQTSMYLCASSWGEGRFSYEQYFGPGTRLTVT.